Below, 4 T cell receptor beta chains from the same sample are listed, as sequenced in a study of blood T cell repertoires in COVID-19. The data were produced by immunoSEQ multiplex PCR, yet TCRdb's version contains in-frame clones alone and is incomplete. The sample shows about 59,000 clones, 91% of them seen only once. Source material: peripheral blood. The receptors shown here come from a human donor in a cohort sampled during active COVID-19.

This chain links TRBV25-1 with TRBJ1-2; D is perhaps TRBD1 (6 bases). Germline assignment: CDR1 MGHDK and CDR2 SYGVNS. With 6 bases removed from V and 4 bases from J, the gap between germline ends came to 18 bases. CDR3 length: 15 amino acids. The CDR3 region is CASRADRYPSYGYTF. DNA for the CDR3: TGTGCCAGCAGGGCCGACAGGTACCCCTCCTATGGCTACACCTTC.

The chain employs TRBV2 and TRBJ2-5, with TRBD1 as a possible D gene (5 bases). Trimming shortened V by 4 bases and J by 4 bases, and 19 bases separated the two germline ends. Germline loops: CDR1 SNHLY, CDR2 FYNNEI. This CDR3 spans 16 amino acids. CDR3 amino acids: CASSASTETPSETQYF. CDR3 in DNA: TGTGCCAGCAGTGCTTCGACAGAAACCCCCTCAGAGACCCAGTACTTC.

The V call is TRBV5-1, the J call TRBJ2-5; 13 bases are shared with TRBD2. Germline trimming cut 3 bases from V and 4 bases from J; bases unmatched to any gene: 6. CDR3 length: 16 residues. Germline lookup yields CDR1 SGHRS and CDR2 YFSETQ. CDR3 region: CASSSAGLAGRETQYF. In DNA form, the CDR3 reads TGCGCCAGCAGCTCAGCGGGACTAGCGGGGCGAGAGACCCAGTACTTC.

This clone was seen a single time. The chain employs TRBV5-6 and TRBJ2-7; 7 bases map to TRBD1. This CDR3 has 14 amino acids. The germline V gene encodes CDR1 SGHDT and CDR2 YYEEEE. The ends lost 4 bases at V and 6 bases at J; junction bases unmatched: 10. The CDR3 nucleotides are TGTGCCAGCAGCGGCCCGACAGGGTATTTCGAGCAGTACTTC. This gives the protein CASSGPTGYFEQYF.